Listed here are 5 T cell receptor beta chains from one sample, sequenced in a study of blood T cell repertoires in COVID-19. Here immunoSEQ multiplex PCR was the method, and the copy in TCRdb shows in-frame clones only, minus some. The sample has about 160,000 clones, 77% seen once. The specimen sequenced was peripheral blood. The origin of the receptors is a man between 65 and 85 years old with acute or convalescent COVID-19.

The V call is TRBV20-1, the J call TRBJ2-1; TRBD2 agrees at 8 bases. The germline V gene has CDR1 DFQATT and CDR2 SNEGSKA (reference sequence). V lost 6 bases to trimming and J lost 9 bases; unmatched junction nucleotides: 4. The CDR3 covers 11 residues. The CDR3 DNA reads as TGCAGTGCAACGCTAGCGGGTGAGCAGTTCTTC. The encoded protein is CSATLAGEQFF.

This chain joins TRBV5-6 and TRBJ2-7; a weak D match, TRBD1 (6 bases). V was clipped by 4 bases and J by 1 base, with 15 bases between them. Germline CDR1 is SGHDT and CDR2 is YYEEEE. This CDR3 region has 15 residues. This CDR3 is CASSLTGFTSYEQYF. DNA for the CDR3: TGTGCCAGCAGCCTGACAGGCTTTACGTCCTACGAGCAGTACTTC. The full variable domain, its missing parts supplied by reference TRBV5-6 and TRBJ2-7, is DAGVTQSPTHLIKTRGQQVTLRCSPKSGHDTVSWYQQALGQGPQFIFQYYEEEERQRGNFPDRFSGHQFPNYSSELNVNALLLGDSALYLCASSLTGFTSYEQYFGPGTRLTVT.

This clone has just one count. The chain joins TRBV27 to TRBJ2-7; 8 nucleotides agree with TRBD2. V lost 0 bases and J lost 7; bases outside the gene matches: 8. The CDR3 has 15 residues. Per the germline V gene, CDR1 is MNHEY and CDR2 is SMNVEV (reference sequence). This CDR3 reads CASSLSSGTWWEQYF. In DNA, the CDR3 is TGTGCCAGCAGTTTATCTAGCGGGACGTGGTGGGAGCAGTACTTC.

The chain carries TRBV24-1 and TRBJ2-3; D is ambiguous. CDR1 KGHDR and CDR2 SFDVKD come from the germline V gene. There are 15 residues in the CDR3. Trimming took 3 bases from V and 2 from J, leaving 11 bases between them. The CDR3, as DNA: TGTGCCACCAGTGATCCGAGAGAGTACACAGATACGCAGTATTTT. Protein: CATSDPREYTDTQYF.

The chain links TRBV19 to TRBJ1-1, with D unresolved. The CDR3 extends over 13 amino acids. The germline CDR1 and CDR2 sequences are LNHDA and SQIVND (reference sequence). Trimming removed 2 bases at V and 1 base at J, with 5 bases between. The CDR3 DNA reads as TGTGCCAGTAGTATATCAGAGAACACTGAAGCTTTCTTT. Translation gives CASSISENTEAFF.